These 7 T cell receptor beta chains originate from one sample sequenced in a study of T-cell reconstitution after alpha-beta-depleted transplantation in children. Preparation of the TCRbeta library was carried out with unique molecular identifiers. TCRdb re-called the PCR reads with MiXCR, one entry per CDR3 protein. The data hold a few hundred thousand distinct CDR3 sequences, with under 13% observed a single time. This specimen was PBMCs from the stem cell graft donor, taken from the stem cell graft. These receptors were obtained from a human donor who donated a stem cell graft to a child with acute lymphoblastic leukemia.

This clonotype was observed many times. This chain connects TRBV7-8 to TRBJ2-2; D gene unclear. V lost 1 base and J lost 5, with 14 bases in between. Germline V lookup: CDR1 SGHVS, CDR2 FQNEAQ. The CDR3 runs to 16 residues. This chain's CDR3 is CASSLGRVVGTGELFF. The CDR3 bases are TGTGCCAGCAGCTTAGGCCGGGTGGTGGGAACCGGGGAGCTGTTTTTT.

This clonotype was recorded a few times. The chain has TRBV5-1 and TRBJ2-3; D not certain. Looked up from germline, CDR1 is SGHRS and CDR2 is YFSETQ. The CDR3 contains 14 residues. The V end lost 2 bases, the J end lost 7 bases, and 14 bases lay between the germline ends. CDR3 protein: CASSFSVPSNTQYF. The DNA of the CDR3 is TGCGCCAGCAGCTTCTCGGTCCCCTCCAATACGCAGTATTTT.

This chain joins TRBV6-5 and TRBJ1-1, with a weak D call TRBD1 (5 bases). The germline CDR1 and CDR2 sequences are MNHEY and SVGAGI. CDR3 length equals 12 residues. The V gene lost 6 bases and the J gene lost 6 bases, with 11 bases spanning the gap. CDR3 protein: CASRTRDSEAFF. Written as DNA, the CDR3 is TGTGCCAGCAGAACTCGGGACTCTGAAGCTTTCTTT.

The rearrangement uses TRBV20-1 and TRBJ2-1, with 8 bases aligning to TRBD2. There are 13 residues in the CDR3. CDR1 and CDR2 from the germline V gene are DFQATT and SNEGSKA (reference sequence). Germline trimming cut 3 bases from V and 7 bases from J; bases unmatched to any gene: 5. CDR3 protein: CSARAGGLNEQFF. The CDR3, as DNA: TGCAGTGCTAGGGCGGGAGGTTTGAATGAGCAGTTCTTC.

About this clonotype itself: At one of its ends the junction is not consistent with the germline gene, which may arise from a read error. The chain employs TRBV7-9 and TRBJ2-6; 11 nucleotides agree with TRBD1. CDR1 is SEHNR, CDR2 FQNEAQ, per germline (reference sequence). This CDR3 is built from 15 residues. CDR3 DNA: TGTGCCAGCAGCCTGGGACAGGGGGGGGCCAACGGCCTGACTTTC. Protein sequence: CASSLGQGGANGLTF.

This clonotype was recorded a few times. The chain joins TRBV20-1 to TRBJ2-3; 8 bases align to TRBD1. The J segment lost 2 bases and the V segment lost 2 bases, leaving 6 bases of the junction unmatched. CDR1 DFQATT and CDR2 SNEGSKA come from the germline V gene (reference sequence). This CDR3 region has 15 residues. DNA of the CDR3: TGCAGTGCTAGATCGGGACAGGCCTTCACAGATACGCAGTATTTT. This encodes CSARSGQAFTDTQYF.

This clonotype was observed a handful of times. The V gene is TRBV7-8, the J gene TRBJ2-1, with 11 bases identical to TRBD2. CDR3 length: 19 residues. Germline values: CDR1 SGHVS, CDR2 FQNEAQ. The V gene end was trimmed by 2 bases and the J gene end by 6 bases; junction bases not matched to a gene: 15. CDR3 loop: CASSLSFMGGLAASNEQFF. As DNA, the CDR3 is TGTGCCAGCAGCTTAAGTTTCATGGGGGGACTAGCGGCTTCCAATGAGCAGTTCTTC.